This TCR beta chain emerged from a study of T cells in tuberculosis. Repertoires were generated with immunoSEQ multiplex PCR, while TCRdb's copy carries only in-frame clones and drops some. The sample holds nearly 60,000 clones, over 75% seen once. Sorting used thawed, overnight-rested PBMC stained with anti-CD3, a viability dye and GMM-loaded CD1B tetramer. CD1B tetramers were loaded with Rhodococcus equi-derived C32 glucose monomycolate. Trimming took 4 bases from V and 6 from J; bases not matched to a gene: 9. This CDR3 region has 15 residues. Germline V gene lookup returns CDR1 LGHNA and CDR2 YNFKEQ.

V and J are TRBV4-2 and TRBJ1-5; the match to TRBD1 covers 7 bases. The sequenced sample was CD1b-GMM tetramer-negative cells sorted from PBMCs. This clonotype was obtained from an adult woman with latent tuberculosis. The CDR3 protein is CASSLDTGAPQPQHF. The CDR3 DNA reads TGTGCCAGCAGCCTAGACACAGGGGCCCCTCAGCCCCAGCATTTT.